These 28 T cell receptor beta chains were sequenced from one sample in a study of CD8 T cells in ankylosing spondylitis. Whole-study results and caveats: The study identified a TCR beta motif of eight highly homologous variants that appeared characteristic of ankylosing spondylitis blood.

Their antigens are not known. TCRdb recomputed calls from the 5' RACE reads with MiXCR, one row per CDR3 protein. This sample has about 440,000 distinct CDR3 sequences, with approximately 17% found just once. Sequenced material: blood, either unsorted or a sorted T cell fraction (not recorded which). The receptors come from a male donor with ankylosing spondylitis.

This chain joins TRBV20-1 and TRBJ1-2, with D possibly TRBD1 on 5 matching bases. V dropped 6 bases and J dropped 7 bases, with 15 bases sitting between them. CDR3 length: 12 residues. Per germline, CDR1 DFQATT and CDR2 SNEGSKA (reference sequence). In nucleotides, the CDR3 is TGCAGTGCACTGGACATAAAGGGTGGCTACACCTTC. Translation: CSALDIKGGYTF.

This clonotype was seen more than once but under ten times. This chain connects TRBV12-3 or TRBV12-4 to TRBJ1-3; D unclear. CDR3 length equals 14 residues. V shed 4 bases and J shed 9 bases, with 16 bases lying between them. CDR3 in DNA: TGTGCCAGCAGTTCCCCTGGACGTCGGAGCACCATATATTTT. This codes for CASSSPGRRSTIYF.

In its sample, this clonotype was seen a few times. V usage is TRBV3-1 and J usage is TRBJ2-2; D unresolved. Germline V gene data show CDR1 as LGHDT and CDR2 as YNNKEL (reference sequence). The CDR3 covers 14 residues. The V gene lost 3 bases and the J gene lost 3 bases, with 8 bases spanning the gap. Written as DNA, the CDR3 is TGTGCCAGCAGCCATTTAGGTTACACCGGGGAGCTGTTTTTT. As protein: CASSHLGYTGELFF.

This clonotype appeared a few times. V is TRBV12-3 or TRBV12-4 and J is TRBJ2-2; the match to TRBD1 covers 7 bases. V dropped 6 bases and J dropped 0; count of bases not matched to a gene: 10. This CDR3 is built from 17 residues. CDR3 sequence reads: CASSFYRDRANTGELFF. The CDR3 DNA sequence: TGTGCCAGCAGCTTCTATCGGGACAGAGCGAACACCGGGGAGCTGTTTTTT.

This clonotype showed up just a few times. The rearrangement uses TRBV28 and TRBJ2-5; the D call may be TRBD1 or TRBD2 (5 bases each). The CDR3 spans 14 residues. Germline V CDR1 and CDR2: MDHEN, SYDVKM. Trimming took 4 bases from V and 1 from J, leaving 10 bases between them. CDR3 nucleotide sequence: TGTGCCAGCAGTTCCCTGGGGGTCCAAGAGACCCAGTACTTC. Translating gives CASSSLGVQETQYF.

This clonotype was seen a few times. V and J are TRBV4-1 and TRBJ1-2; D may be TRBD1 (6 bases). Germline-derived CDR1 and CDR2 are MGHRA and YSYEKL. Trimming removed 1 base at V and 5 bases at J, with 17 bases between. CDR3 length: 16 residues. CDR3 DNA sequence: TGCGCCAGCAGCCAAGGAAGGACAGCTCCAGAGTATGGCTACACCTTC. Protein: CASSQGRTAPEYGYTF.

There are a few counts of this clonotype. This chain joins TRBV20-1 and TRBJ2-7; a possible D gene is TRBD2 (5 bases). Germline assignment: CDR1 DFQATT and CDR2 SNEGSKA (reference sequence). CDR3 length: 14 amino acids. Trimming cost V 0 bases and J 2 bases, with 11 bases left between them. The CDR3 is CSARDSWGAYEQYF. CDR3 nucleotide sequence: TGCAGTGCTAGAGATAGTTGGGGAGCCTACGAGCAGTACTTC.

This clonotype appeared a few times. The chain joins TRBV3-1 to TRBJ2-1; D is perhaps TRBD2 (6 bases). V gave up 5 bases and J gave up 12 bases, with 14 bases separating them. Germline V gene lookup returns CDR1 LGHDT and CDR2 YNNKEL (reference sequence). CDR3 length equals 12 residues. CDR3 sequence reads: CASSSDYLLQFF. The DNA of the CDR3 is TGTGCCAGCAGCTCGGACTACCTATTGCAGTTCTTC.

The J gene is TRBJ1-5, the V gene TRBV28; D perhaps matches TRBD1 (5 bases). The CDR3 covers 13 residues. From germline, CDR1 is MDHEN and CDR2 SYDVKM. V dropped 9 bases and J dropped 3 bases, with 12 bases sitting between them. The CDR3, as DNA: TGTGCCAGTTGCGGGACCCACAATCAGCCCCAGCATTTT. Translating gives CASCGTHNQPQHF.

This chain connects TRBV27 to TRBJ2-1; TRBD2 agrees at 10 bases. The V segment lost 5 bases and the J segment 8 bases; nucleotides outside the gene matches: 12. This CDR3 contains 16 residues. CDR1 and CDR2 (germline): MNHEY, SMNVEV (reference sequence). The CDR3 DNA reads as TGTGCCAGCAGTACTTCCGGGACTAGCGATGTATATGAGCAGTTCTTC. Encoded protein: CASSTSGTSDVYEQFF.

This clonotype has only a few counts. This sequence joins TRBV12-3 or TRBV12-4 and TRBJ1-4; D uncertain. The CDR3 extends over 15 amino acids. The V and J ends lost 5 bases and 0 bases respectively, with 10 bases between them. CDR3 sequence: CASSTIGSTNEKLFF. CDR3 DNA sequence: TGTGCCAGCAGTACCATAGGGTCAACTAATGAAAAACTGTTTTTT.

The rearrangement links TRBV15 to TRBJ2-1; possible D gene TRBD2, 6 bases. Germline V lookup: CDR1 LNHNV, CDR2 YYDKDF (reference sequence). Trimming cost V 5 bases and J 3 bases, with 11 bases left between them. This CDR3 comprises 14 residues. The CDR3 protein is CATSPGVNYNEQFF. DNA for the CDR3: TGTGCCACCAGCCCGGGGGTAAACTACAATGAGCAGTTCTTC.

The sample holds a few counts of this clonotype. V is TRBV4-1 and J is TRBJ2-1, with 7 bases lining up with TRBD2. CDR3 size: 17 residues. Germline trimming cut 3 bases from V and 8 bases from J; bases unmatched to any gene: 16. CDR1 and CDR2 from the germline V gene are MGHRA and YSYEKL. The CDR3 protein is CASSHPPRGDRRDEQFF. In DNA, the CDR3 is TGCGCCAGCAGCCATCCCCCACGGGGGGATAGACGGGATGAGCAGTTCTTC.

The chain recombines TRBV19 with TRBJ2-1, with no clear D. This CDR3 is 15 amino acids long. Deletions cut 8 bases from V and 6 bases from J, with 20 bases between. The V gene's germline CDR1 is LNHDA and CDR2 SQIVND (reference sequence). CDR3 sequence: CASSAVGGPLNEQFF. The CDR3 nucleotides are TGTGCCAGTTCCGCCGTAGGCGGACCCCTCAATGAGCAGTTCTTC. The full variable domain, rest sourced from reference TRBV19 and TRBJ2-1, is DGGITQSPKYLFRKEGQNVTLSCEQNLNHDAMYWYRQDPGQGLRLIYYSQIVNDFQKGDIAEGYSVSREKKESFPLTVTSAQKNPTAFYLCASSAVGGPLNEQFFGPGTRLTVL.

The chain recombines TRBV5-1 with TRBJ1-1; a weak D match, TRBD1 (6 bases). The CDR3 loop spans 16 amino acids. V dropped 4 bases and J dropped 4 bases, with 20 bases sitting between them. Germline CDR1 and CDR2: SGHRS and YFSETQ. Here the CDR3 DNA reads TGCGCCAGCAGCACCTATGCCGCGGGGGCTTTCACTGAAGCTTTCTTT. Protein product: CASSTYAAGAFTEAFF.

This clonotype was seen more than once but under ten times. This chain connects TRBV3-1 to TRBJ1-4; no firm D call. With 2 bases removed from V and 8 bases from J, the gap between germline ends came to 9 bases. In germline, CDR1 is LGHDT, CDR2 YNNKEL (reference sequence). This CDR3 has 13 amino acids. The CDR3: CASSQMQNEKLFF. The CDR3 DNA is TGTGCCAGCAGCCAAATGCAGAACGAAAAACTGTTTTTT.

The chain uses TRBV27 and TRBJ1-4; TRBD1 matches 7 bases. Germline V gene lookup returns CDR1 MNHEY and CDR2 SMNVEV (reference sequence). J was trimmed by 8 bases and V by 4 bases; bases with no gene match: 19. CDR3 length: 18 residues. CDR3 DNA: TGTGCCAGCAGTTCGCTCTCCTCCCCGACAGGGAGGACCGAAAAACTGTTTTTT. It codes for CASSSLSSPTGRTEKLFF.

V is TRBV12-3 or TRBV12-4 and J is TRBJ1-1, with D uncertain. V was trimmed by 3 bases and J by 0 bases, leaving 5 bases between them. The CDR3 extends over 13 amino acids. Here the CDR3 DNA reads TGTGCCAGCAGTTTCGATGTGAACACTGAAGCTTTCTTT. Translation: CASSFDVNTEAFF.

The sample holds a few counts of this clonotype. The rearrangement links TRBV5-1 to TRBJ2-3; no clear D gene. CDR1 is SGHRS and CDR2 is YFSETQ in the germline V gene. CDR3 size: 14 residues. The germline V and J ends were trimmed by 2 bases and 2 bases, with 9 bases remaining between them. CDR3 sequence (DNA): TGCGCCAGCAGCTTCAACCGGGTCACAGATACGCAGTATTTT. Protein sequence: CASSFNRVTDTQYF.

The chain is built from TRBV4-2 and TRBJ2-1, with 11 nucleotides matching TRBD2. With 4 bases clipped from V and 10 bases from J, the junction kept 12 bases outside the gene matches. The CDR3 sequence is 16 residues long. The germline CDR1 and CDR2 sequences are LGHNA and YNFKEQ. The CDR3 nucleotides read TGTGCCAGCAGCCCGATACTAGCGGGAGACGGAAGGGAGCAGTTCTTC. This translates into CASSPILAGDGREQFF.

This clonotype was found a few times. This chain connects TRBV28 to TRBJ2-7; 9 nucleotides align to TRBD2. This CDR3 contains 17 residues. Germline V gene sequence: CDR1 MDHEN, CDR2 SYDVKM. Trimming took 4 bases from V and 2 from J; bases not matched to a gene: 12. CDR3 amino acids: CASSSPILAGDTYEQYF. The CDR3 region has the DNA TGTGCCAGCAGTTCTCCCATCTTAGCGGGGGACACCTACGAGCAGTACTTC.

This chain uses TRBV2 with TRBJ1-3; D remains ambiguous. The CDR3 consists of 14 residues. Germline V gene data show CDR1 as SNHLY and CDR2 as FYNNEI. V lost 5 bases to trimming and J lost 4 bases, with 12 bases between them. The CDR3 loop reads CASSSRARGNTIYF. The CDR3 DNA sequence: TGTGCCAGCAGTTCCCGGGCCAGGGGAAACACCATATATTTT. Full variable domain (rest looked up from reference TRBV2 and TRBJ1-3): EPEVTQTPSHQVTQMGQEVILRCVPISNHLYFYWYRQILGQKVEFLVSFYNNEISEKSEIFDDQFSVERPDGSNFTLKIRSTKLEDSAMYFCASSSRARGNTIYFGEGSWLTVV.

The gene calls are TRBV11-3 and TRBJ2-2; 7 positions match TRBD1. The length of the CDR3 is 14 residues. Germline loops: CDR1 SGHNT, CDR2 YENEEA. V was pared by 5 bases and J by 5 bases, with 5 bases of the junction left unmatched. The CDR3 region has the DNA TGTGCCAGCAGCACGCAGACAGGGACCGGGGAGCTGTTTTTT. This gives the protein CASSTQTGTGELFF.

The chain is built from TRBV4-1 and TRBJ2-2; the match to TRBD2 covers 8 bases. This CDR3 is built from 16 residues. J gave up 4 bases and V 2 bases, and 6 bases lay outside the gene matches. CDR1 MGHRA and CDR2 YSYEKL come from the germline V gene. CDR3 sequence (DNA): TGCGCCAGCAGCCAACCGGGACTAGAGGGCACCGGGGAGCTGTTTTTT. Residues: CASSQPGLEGTGELFF.

This clonotype has only a few counts. This sequence joins TRBV20-1 and TRBJ1-5, with a tentative D call TRBD1 (5 bases). Trimming pared 0 bases from V and 2 bases from J, leaving 17 bases between. Germline CDR1 DFQATT, CDR2 SNEGSKA (reference sequence). CDR3 length equals 17 residues. In DNA, the CDR3 is TGCAGTGCTAGAGATCATGAGGGGCTAAGACGCAATCAGCCCCAGCATTTT. Protein: CSARDHEGLRRNQPQHF.

This clonotype was seen more than once but under ten times. DNA for the CDR3: TGTGCCAGCAGAATAGGACAGGGTCAAGAGACCCAGTACTTC. As protein: CASRIGQGQETQYF. V gene TRBV7-8 combines with J gene TRBJ2-5; 8 bases map to TRBD1. Germline values: CDR1 SGHVS, CDR2 FQNEAQ. With V trimmed by 6 bases and J by 2 bases, 5 bases remained unmatched. This CDR3 has 14 amino acids.

This rearrangement joins TRBV7-8 to TRBJ2-7; tentative D call: TRBD1 (6 bases). The V and J ends lost 5 bases and 6 bases respectively, with 20 bases between them. CDR3 length: 15 amino acids. Germline V lookup: CDR1 SGHVS, CDR2 FQNEAQ. DNA of the CDR3: TGTGCCAGCAGCCCCCGGACAGTTAACCCGCCCGAGCAGTACTTC. Translated: CASSPRTVNPPEQYF. The full variable domain, rest sourced from reference TRBV7-8 and TRBJ2-7, is GAGVSQSPRYKVAKRGQDVALRCDPISGHVSLFWYQQALGQGPEFLTYFQNEAQLDKSGLPSDRFFAERPEGSVSTLKIQRTQQEDSAVYLCASSPRTVNPPEQYFGPGTRLTVT.

J is TRBJ2-2 and V is TRBV2, with D unresolved. The V end was cut by 2 bases, the J end by 5 bases, with 0 bases between. The CDR3 is 11 amino acids. Germline values: CDR1 SNHLY, CDR2 FYNNEI. CDR3 sequence: CASSETGELFF. CDR3 nucleotides: TGTGCCAGCAGTGAAACCGGGGAGCTGTTTTTT.